These T cell receptor beta chains were read from a single sample in a study of cytomegalovirus exposure and HLA in healthy donors. Assay: immunoSEQ multiplex PCR; the TCRdb copy retains only in-frame clones and omits some. The data hold about 240,000 clones, with approximately 86% observed a single time. Sequencing was done on a sample of PBMCs. The source of these receptors is a young woman in good health and CMV-seropositive. CDR3s include the opening cysteine and the closing phenylalanine or tryptophan. The order of the fields is clone size, D gene, J gene, V gene, CDR3 DNA, CDR3 protein. D genes are given only for firm matches. The size field is filled for only some rows; it gives once, few, many or a size class.

. | . | TRBJ2-7 | TRBV11-1 | TGTGCCAGCAGCTTAGGTGCAGACTACGAGCAGTACTTC | CASSLGADYEQYF
. | . | TRBJ2-3 | TRBV2 | TGTGCCAGCAGTCTAACTAGCAACCCCACAGATACGCAGTATTTT | CASSLTSNPTDTQYF
. | TRBD1 | TRBJ1-1 | TRBV7-3 | TGTGCCAGCAGCCCGAGAGGACAGGGGGCATACACTGAAGCTTTCTTT | CASSPRGQGAYTEAFF
. | . | TRBJ2-1 | TRBV11-3 | TGTGCCAGCAGCCGAGGACTAAAGGATGAGCAGTTCTTC | CASSRGLKDEQFF
. | TRBD2 | TRBJ2-7 | TRBV7-8 | TGTGCCAGCAGCTTAGCGACTAGCGGGAGTAACGAGCAGTACTTC | CASSLATSGSNEQYF
. | . | TRBJ1-1 | TRBV29-1 | TGCAGCGTTGAAGATCAGGGCGCCACTGAAGCTTTCTTT | CSVEDQGATEAFF
. | . | TRBJ2-2 | TRBV29-1 | TGCAGCGTCCTTCGGACCGGTCAGGGCACCGGGGAGCTGTTTTTT | CSVLRTGQGTGELFF
few | . | TRBJ2-7 | TRBV29-1 | TGCAGCGTTGCCCGGTCCTACGAGCAGTACTTC | CSVARSYEQYF
once | . | TRBJ2-1 | TRBV9 | TGTGCCAGCAGCGTAGACGGGTCCGCGTACAATGAGCAGTTCTTC | CASSVDGSAYNEQFF
. | . | TRBJ2-3 | TRBV6-1 | TGTGCCAGCAGTGAAAAGGAGGGGACAGATACGCAGTATTTT | CASSEKEGTDTQYF
. | TRBD1 | TRBJ2-7 | TRBV5-6 | TGTGCCAGCAGCTTAAGAACCGGGACAGGGTTCTACGAGCAGTACTTC | CASSLRTGTGFYEQYF
. | . | TRBJ2-7 | TRBV5-1 | TGCGCCAGCAGCTTGGGGTTAGTAGGGGCCGGGTACGAGCAGTACTTC | CASSLGLVGAGYEQYF
. | TRBD1 | TRBJ1-5 | TRBV19 | TGTGCCAGTAGTATAGATATTATGGGACAGCGCAGCTCGCCCCAGCATTTT | CASSIDIMGQRSSPQHF
. | . | TRBJ2-5 | TRBV9 | TGTGCCAGCAGCGACCCGGGACTCCAAGAGACCCAGTACTTC | CASSDPGLQETQYF
once | . | TRBJ2-2 | TRBV11-3 | TGTGCCAGCAGCTTAGGCGGGTCCCTTGGCGGGGAGCTGTTTTTT | CASSLGGSLGGELFF
. | . | TRBJ2-7 | TRBV7-2 | TGTGCCAGCAGCTTAGAGTTAAGTAAGCTCTACGAGCAGTACTTC | CASSLELSKLYEQYF
. | TRBD2 | TRBJ2-3 | TRBV5-1 | TGCGCCAGCAGCTTGATTAGCGGGAGGGCCGCAGATACGCAGTATTTT | CASSLISGRAADTQYF
. | . | TRBJ1-1 | TRBV12-5 | TGTGCTAGTGGTTTGGCGGGAGGAGGGGCCCTGAACACTGAAGCTTTCTTT | CASGLAGGGALNTEAFF
. | . | TRBJ2-3 | TRBV25-1 | TGTGCCAGCAGCGCCTATCGGACAGCTAGCACAGATACGCAGTATTTT | CASSAYRTASTDTQYF
once | TRBD2 | TRBJ2-7 | TRBV5-1 | TGCGCCAGCAGCTTTGCGGGAGGGTCCTACGAGCAGTACTTC | CASSFAGGSYEQYF
. | . | TRBJ2-2 | TRBV30 | TGTGCCTGGAGTACTGCGGGGAGGAAAAACACCGGGGAGCTGTTTTTT | CAWSTAGRKNTGELFF
. | . | TRBJ2-5 | TRBV25-1 | TGTGCCAGCAGTGAATCCTTGACAGATGGAGAGACCCAGTACTTC | CASSESLTDGETQYF
. | TRBD2 | TRBJ2-1 | TRBV7-6 | TGTGCCAGCAGCCCCATGGCGGCTAGCGGGTACAATGAGCAGTTCTTC | CASSPMAASGYNEQFF
. | TRBD1 | TRBJ1-2 | TRBV6-5 | TGTGCCAGCACATCCGGGACAGGGTTTTCTGGCTACACCTTC | CASTSGTGFSGYTF
. | . | TRBJ1-1 | TRBV14 | TGTGCCAGCAGCCAAGAATTTATCGGATTTAGGGGCCTGAACACTGAAGCTTTCTTT | CASSQEFIGFRGLNTEAFF
. | . | TRBJ1-5 | TRBV7-9 | TGTGCCAGCAGCCTAACAGGGATCAATCAGCCCCAGCATTTT | CASSLTGINQPQHF
. | TRBD2 | TRBJ2-2 | TRBV27 | TGTGCCAGCACCGGACTAGCGGGAGCTCCGAACACCGGGGAGCTGTTTTTT | CASTGLAGAPNTGELFF
. | . | TRBJ2-2 | TRBV9 | TGTGCCAGCAGCGTAGGGGACACCTTCACCGGGGAGCTGTTTTTT | CASSVGDTFTGELFF
. | . | TRBJ2-5 | TRBV5-6 | TGTGCCAGCAGCTTGGCAGGCCGCTTTGCAGAGACCCAGTACTTC | CASSLAGRFAETQYF
. | . | TRBJ2-7 | TRBV5-1 | TGCGCCAGCAGCCCGTCCTTCACGGTCTACGAGCAGTACTTC | CASSPSFTVYEQYF
. | . | TRBJ1-1 | TRBV4-1 | TGCGCCAGCAGCCCGACGGGAAGTGGGACTGAAGCTTTCTTT | CASSPTGSGTEAFF
. | . | TRBJ2-2 | TRBV4-1 | TGCGCCAGCAGCCAAGAGGGGACTTCGACCGGGGAGCTGTTTTTT | CASSQEGTSTGELFF
. | . | TRBJ1-2 | TRBV18 | TGTGCCAGCTCACCTTCAGGGGATGGCTATGGCTACACCTTC | CASSPSGDGYGYTF
. | . | TRBJ2-7 | TRBV29-1 | TGCAGCGTTGAGTCGGGGTACCCCCACGAGCAGTACTTC | CSVESGYPHEQYF
. | . | TRBJ1-2 | TRBV18 | TGTGCCAGCTCACCATCCGGGGACTTTTCTAACTATGGCTACACCTTC | CASSPSGDFSNYGYTF
. | . | TRBJ1-5 | TRBV6-1 | TGTGCCAGCAGTGAAGAACTGGTTGGCGGGAGATATAGCAATCAGCCCCAGCATTTT | CASSEELVGGRYSNQPQHF
. | TRBD1 | TRBJ2-2 | TRBV27 | TGTGCCAGCACCTTGGGGCGCGGACAGGGGAACACCGGGGAGCTGTTTTTT | CASTLGRGQGNTGELFF
. | . | TRBJ2-7 | TRBV29-1 | TGCAGCGTTGAACTTCGGGCCTACGAGCAGTACTTC | CSVELRAYEQYF
. | . | TRBJ1-2 | TRBV5-1 | TGCGCCAGCAGCTTGGACGCGGTTGGCTATGGCTACACCTTC | CASSLDAVGYGYTF
. | . | TRBJ1-4 | TRBV10-3 | TGTGCCATCAGTGACACAACAGGGAGTGAAAAACTGTTTTTT | CAISDTTGSEKLFF
. | . | TRBJ2-1 | TRBV27 | TGTGCCAGCAGTTTATTTGACAGCTACAATGAGCAGTTCTTC | CASSLFDSYNEQFF
. | . | TRBJ2-3 | TRBV11-1 | TGTGCCAGCAGCTTGTCTAGTTGGGGCACAGATACGCAGTATTTT | CASSLSSWGTDTQYF
. | TRBD2 | TRBJ2-5 | TRBV2 | TGTGCCAGCAATGAGCGGGAGGGCCGGGAGGCCCAGTACTTC | CASNEREGREAQYF
. | TRBD2 | TRBJ2-3 | TRBV5-1 | TGCGCCAGCAGTCCGATCGACGGGAGGACAGATACGCAGTATTTT | CASSPIDGRTDTQYF
. | TRBD1 | TRBJ1-1 | TRBV28 | TGTGCCAGCAGTTTGCCTGCACAGGGGGCATGGACTGAAGCTTTCTTT | CASSLPAQGAWTEAFF
. | TRBD1 | TRBJ2-2 | TRBV5-6 | TGTGCCAGCAGTTTGCACCTTGGGGCGGCAGGGGGCTGGGAGCTGTTTTTT | CASSLHLGAAGGWELFF
once | . | TRBJ1-5 | TRBV18 | TGTGCCAGCTCGCCCTGGACCAGGGGAGTTAGTCAGCCCCAGCATTTT | CASSPWTRGVSQPQHF
. | . | TRBJ1-2 | TRBV2 | TGTGCCAGCAGGTTGATGGGGCGCCCCGATGGCTACACCTTC | CASRLMGRPDGYTF
. | . | TRBJ1-2 | TRBV14 | TGTGCCAGCAGCCAAAAGGACAGAGCTAACTATGGCTACACCTTC | CASSQKDRANYGYTF
. | . | TRBJ1-5 | TRBV6-6 | TGTGCCAGCAGTTATGGCAGGGGCAGCAATCAGCCCCAGCATTTT | CASSYGRGSNQPQHF
. | . | TRBJ2-7 | TRBV7-2 | TGTGCCAGCAGCTTATTCTCCGAGCAGTACTTC | CASSLFSEQYF
. | . | TRBJ1-5 | TRBV5-1 | TGCGCCAGCAGCTTTCAGAGCAATCAGCCCCAGCATTTT | CASSFQSNQPQHF
. | TRBD1 | TRBJ1-1 | TRBV2 | TGTGCCAGCACCAAGGGACAGGCAAACACTGAAGCTTTCTTT | CASTKGQANTEAFF
. | . | TRBJ1-5 | TRBV6-1 | TGTGCCAGCAGTGTACAGGTACCCAATCAGCCCCAGCATTTT | CASSVQVPNQPQHF
. | . | TRBJ2-7 | TRBV27 | TGTGCCAGCAGCTTAGGGCGGGGCAGCTCCTACGAGCAGTACTTC | CASSLGRGSSYEQYF
. | TRBD1 | TRBJ1-2 | TRBV6-5 | TGTGCCAGCAGCGAATTGGGACAGGGGGAAGGCTACACCTTC | CASSELGQGEGYTF
. | TRBD2 | TRBJ2-7 | TRBV28 | TGTGCCAGCAGTTTACCTAAAACACCCGGTGGACTAGCGGGAGGGCCCTACGAGCAGTACTTC | CASSLPKTPGGLAGGPYEQYF
. | TRBD1 | TRBJ1-4 | TRBV19 | TGTGCCAGTAGTCCACAGGGGGCCGGGGAAAAACTGTTTTTT | CASSPQGAGEKLFF
. | . | TRBJ2-1 | TRBV27 | TGTGCCAGCAGTTTATCCCCGGGACAATACAATGAGCAGTTCTTC | CASSLSPGQYNEQFF